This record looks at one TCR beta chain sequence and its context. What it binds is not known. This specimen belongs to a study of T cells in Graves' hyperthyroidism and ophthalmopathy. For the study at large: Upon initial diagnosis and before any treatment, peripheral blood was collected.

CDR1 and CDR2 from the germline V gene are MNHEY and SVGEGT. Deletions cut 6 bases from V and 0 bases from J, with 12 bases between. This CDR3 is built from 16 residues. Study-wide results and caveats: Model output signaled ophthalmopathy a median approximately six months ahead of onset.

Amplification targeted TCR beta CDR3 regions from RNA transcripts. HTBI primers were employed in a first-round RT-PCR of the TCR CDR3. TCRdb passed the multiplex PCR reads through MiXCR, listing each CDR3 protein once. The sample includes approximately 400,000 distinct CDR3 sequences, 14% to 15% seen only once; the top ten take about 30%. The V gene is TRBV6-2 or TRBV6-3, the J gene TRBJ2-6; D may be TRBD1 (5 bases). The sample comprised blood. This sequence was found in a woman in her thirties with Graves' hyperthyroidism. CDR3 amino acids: CASRWQGGSGANVLTF. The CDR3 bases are TGTGCCAGCAGGTGGCAGGGTGGCTCTGGGGCCAACGTCCTGACTTTC.